The 16 T cell receptor beta chains reported below all come from one sample, sequenced in a study of blood T cell repertoires in COVID-19. Measured with immunoSEQ multiplex PCR; TCRdb has only the in-frame clones, and not every one. The sample has 250,000 to 300,000 clones; approximately 80% are singletons. The sequencing input was peripheral blood. Source of these receptors: a woman aged 55-69 years with active or convalescent COVID-19.

The chain has TRBV6-5 and TRBJ1-3, with D uncertain. Trimming took off 6 bases at V and 4 bases at J, with 10 bases between the two ends. This CDR3 spans 13 amino acids. In germline, CDR1 is MNHEY, CDR2 SVGAGI. The CDR3 sequence is CASRVAPGNTIYF. In DNA form, the CDR3 reads TGTGCCAGCAGGGTGGCTCCCGGAAACACCATATATTTT.

This clone was recorded once. As DNA, the CDR3 is TGTGCCATCAGTGATATTTTAGTAAACTCGGGACAGGACTCCTACGAGCAGTACTTC. It is translated as CAISDILVNSGQDSYEQYF. The chain combines TRBV10-3 with TRBJ2-7, with TRBD1 identical over 8 bases. Unmatched junction bases numbered 16, after V lost 3 bases and J lost 0 bases. The germline V gene has CDR1 ENHRY and CDR2 SYGVKD. CDR3 length: 19 amino acids.

The chain links TRBV19 to TRBJ1-2; 7 bases are a match to TRBD1. Germline V CDR1 and CDR2: LNHDA, SQIVND (reference sequence). Trimming at V came to 10 bases and at J to 4 bases, leaving 6 bases not matched to a gene. The CDR3 runs 12 residues. Here the CDR3 DNA reads TGTGCCACCGCCTCAGGGGGCTATGGCTACACCTTC. It specifies CATASGGYGYTF.

The rearrangement joins TRBV27 to TRBJ1-3; a possible D gene is TRBD1 (5 bases). Trimming took 2 bases from V and 3 from J, leaving 8 bases between them. The CDR3 contains 14 residues. CDR1 and CDR2 from the germline V gene are MNHEY and SMNVEV (reference sequence). The CDR3 region has the DNA TGTGCCAGCAGTTTAGGAGGGGATGGAAACACCATATATTTT. Residues: CASSLGGDGNTIYF.

The genes are TRBV10-3 and TRBJ2-2; 11 bases match TRBD1. Germline CDR1 and CDR2: ENHRY and SYGVKD. V was clipped by 6 bases and J by 4 bases; unmatched bases: 1. The CDR3 runs to 14 residues. CDR3 region: CAIRGTGGTGELFF. The CDR3 bases are TGTGCCATCAGAGGGACAGGGGGCACCGGGGAGCTGTTTTTT.

This rearrangement joins TRBV21-1 to TRBJ2-2; the listed D gene, TRBD1, was not tested against the DNA. TRBV21-1 is a pseudogene segment. The CDR3 length is 15 residues. The DNA for the CDR3 is TGTGCCAGCAGCATGTCAGGGCGGAACACCGGGGAGCTGTTTTTT. This translates into CASSMSGRNTGELFF.

This chain uses TRBV7-2 with TRBJ1-3; no reliable D call. The ends were cut back, 5 bases at V and 0 bases at J, with 8 bases in the middle. CDR1 is SGHTA and CDR2 is FQGNSA in the germline V gene. This CDR3 contains 14 residues. CDR3 coding DNA: TGTGCCAGCAGCCCCCAAATCTCTGGAAACACCATATATTTT. Its translation: CASSPQISGNTIYF.

The V gene is TRBV6-8, the J gene TRBJ2-3; 10 bases are shared with TRBD2. The J segment lost 2 bases and the V segment lost 0 bases, leaving 14 bases of the junction unmatched. The CDR3 spans 20 residues. Germline V CDR1 and CDR2: MNHGY, SAAAGT. The CDR3 DNA reads TGTGCCAGCAGTTACTCGACGCGAGCGGGGGGGCGTTTTAACACAGATACGCAGTATTTT. Protein product: CASSYSTRAGGRFNTDTQYF.

The rearrangement uses TRBV9 and TRBJ1-4, with a weak D call TRBD1 (5 bases). The germline V gene has CDR1 SGDLS and CDR2 YYNGEE. V was shortened by 7 bases and J by 7 bases, with 17 bases between the two germline ends. This CDR3 is built from 14 residues. CDR3 bases: TGTGCCAGCGATCGGGACGGGAGAGGTGAAAAACTGTTTTTT. It codes for CASDRDGRGEKLFF.

The genes are TRBV7-9 and TRBJ1-1, with D uncertain. V was trimmed by 4 bases and J by 8 bases, leaving 14 bases between them. CDR1 and CDR2 from the germline V gene are SEHNR and FQNEAQ (reference sequence). The CDR3 is 13 amino acids. CDR3 in amino acids: CASSSTKSGEAFF. CDR3 nucleotides: TGTGCCAGCAGCTCAACCAAGTCGGGAGAAGCTTTCTTT.

The V gene is TRBV6-5, the J gene TRBJ2-2; no reliable D call. Germline loops: CDR1 MNHEY, CDR2 SVGAGI. The V end lost 10 bases, the J end lost 6 bases, and 9 bases lay between the germline ends. This CDR3 is built from 11 residues. The CDR3 bases are TGTGCCACCCTATTTTCCGGGGAGCTGTTTTTT. Protein product: CATLFSGELFF.

The J gene is TRBJ1-1, the V gene TRBV19; 11 nucleotides align to TRBD1. The CDR3 consists of 15 residues. With 3 bases clipped from V and 5 bases from J, the junction kept 5 bases outside the gene matches. Germline V gene sequence: CDR1 LNHDA, CDR2 SQIVND (reference sequence). As DNA, the CDR3 is TGTGCCAGTAGTATTTTCCGGGACAGGGGGACTGAAGCTTTCTTT. Its translation is CASSIFRDRGTEAFF.

This clone was observed a single time. The genes are TRBV7-2 and TRBJ2-3; D is ambiguous. The CDR3 runs to 14 residues. With 5 bases removed from V and 2 bases from J, the gap between germline ends came to 11 bases. Germline V gene sequence: CDR1 SGHTA, CDR2 FQGNSA. The CDR3 region has the DNA TGTGCCAGCAGCCTAGAGCCCTCCACAGATACGCAGTATTTT. Protein sequence: CASSLEPSTDTQYF.

V is TRBV27 and J is TRBJ2-7; D is perhaps TRBD2 (7 bases). Looked up from germline, CDR1 is MNHEY and CDR2 is SMNVEV (reference sequence). Trimming took 6 bases from V and 3 from J, leaving 12 bases between them. This CDR3 spans 13 amino acids. CDR3 in amino acids: CASRAGHRYEQYF. Here the CDR3 DNA reads TGTGCCAGCAGAGCGGGACACCGCTACGAGCAGTACTTC.

This clone was detected a few times. V usage is TRBV10-3 and J usage is TRBJ1-6; 8 bases are a match to TRBD1. The CDR3 length is 14 residues. Germline V gene data show CDR1 as ENHRY and CDR2 as SYGVKD. Trimming cost V 6 bases and J 7 bases; bases outside gene matches: 5. Here the CDR3 reads CAISPDRGNSPLHF. CDR3 DNA: TGTGCCATCAGCCCTGACAGGGGCAATTCACCCCTCCACTTT.

This clone has only a few counts. This chain joins TRBV5-6 and TRBJ1-2, with D maybe TRBD1 (6 bases). Trimming cost V 4 bases and J 1 base, with 26 bases left between them. CDR1 and CDR2 from the germline V gene are SGHDT and YYEEEE. This CDR3 contains 19 residues. As DNA, the CDR3 is TGTGCCAGCAGCCACGAACAGGGCTCAATCCCCTCACTTAACTATGGCTACACCTTC. Residues: CASSHEQGSIPSLNYGYTF.